This T cell receptor (beta chain) was sequenced for a study of technical replicates of blood from several donors. Some clones are missing from TCRdb's copy, which holds only in-frame ones; the method was immunoSEQ multiplex PCR. The sample includes more than 60,000 clones, approximately 93% of them seen just once. The CDR3 covers 13 residues. V gave up 6 bases and J gave up 4 bases, with 12 bases separating them. Germline V gives CDR1 MDHEN, CDR2 SYDVKM. This clone has only a few counts. The origin of this receptor is a human donor in good health. The rearrangement uses TRBV28 and TRBJ1-1, with TRBD1 as a possible D gene (6 bases). Input material: T cells isolated from PBMCs. In nucleotides, the CDR3 is TGTGCCAGCAGCCTCACAGGGCCCACTGAAGCTTTCTTT. Its translation: CASSLTGPTEAFF.